These 28 T cell receptor beta chains were sequenced from one sample in a study of T cells after yellow fever vaccination. TCRdb recomputed calls from the 5' RACE reads with MiXCR, one row per CDR3 protein. The repertoire consists of over 200,000 distinct CDR3 sequences, with around 6.7% occurring once and the leading ten covering roughly 1%. The sample here was CD4+ T cells sorted from PBMCs, taken on the day of the yellow fever booster vaccination. The origin of the receptors is a man younger than 40 who received the YFV17D yellow fever vaccine.

This clonotype showed up just a few times. The CDR3 DNA is TGTGCCAGCAGTTTCCCCGCGCAGGGGCACGGGGAGCTGTTTTTT. This gives the protein CASSFPAQGHGELFF. The J gene is TRBJ2-2, the V gene TRBV12-3 or TRBV12-4; TRBD1 might be the D (6 bases). Between the trimmed V and J ends, which lost 3 bases and 7 bases, there was a span of 15 bases. The CDR3 is made up of 15 amino acids.

This clonotype occurred many times. The V call is TRBV7-2, the J call TRBJ2-7, with 8 bases lining up with TRBD1. The CDR3 length is 14 residues. Germline CDR1 SGHTA, CDR2 FQGNSA. Germline trimming cut 4 bases from V and 6 bases from J; bases unmatched to any gene: 8. CDR3 in DNA: TGTGCCAGCAGCTCTAGACAGGGGCAAAGCGAGCAGTACTTC. This encodes CASSSRQGQSEQYF.

The chain couples TRBV20-1 to TRBJ2-5; no definite D call. The CDR3 is made up of 12 amino acids. The V gene lost 3 bases and the J gene lost 6 bases, with 11 bases spanning the gap. Germline values: CDR1 DFQATT, CDR2 SNEGSKA (reference sequence). CDR3 bases: TGCAGTGCTAGTCTTCTGGAGAAGACCCAGTACTTC. It is translated as CSASLLEKTQYF.

This chain uses TRBV20-1 with TRBJ2-1, with 7 bases aligning to TRBD2. The length of the CDR3 is 14 residues. Germline loops: CDR1 DFQATT, CDR2 SNEGSKA (reference sequence). With 3 bases clipped from V and 7 bases from J, the junction kept 9 bases outside the gene matches. The CDR3 sequence is CSASRAGVRNEQFF. CDR3 DNA sequence: TGCAGTGCTAGCCGGGCGGGAGTTAGGAATGAGCAGTTCTTC.

This chain connects TRBV7-2 to TRBJ2-7; D is possibly TRBD2 (5 bases). Germline CDR1 and CDR2: SGHTA and FQGNSA. The ends were cut back, 5 bases at V and 5 bases at J, with 10 bases in the middle. The CDR3 runs 12 residues. CDR3 bases: TGTGCCAGCAGCCTAAGGACTCACGAGCAGTACTTC. It is translated as CASSLRTHEQYF.

The chain employs TRBV7-2 and TRBJ2-5, with D perhaps matching TRBD1 (6 bases). CDR1 is SGHTA and CDR2 is FQGNSA in the germline V gene. V was trimmed by 3 bases and J by 6 bases, leaving 14 bases between them. The CDR3 is made up of 14 amino acids. The DNA for the CDR3 is TGTGCCAGCAGCTTGGGCAGGGGTGGAAAGACCCAGTACTTC. This codes for CASSLGRGGKTQYF.

This clonotype came up a few times. The chain is built from TRBV5-4 and TRBJ2-3; D ambiguous. Germline CDR1 SGHNT, CDR2 YYREEE (reference sequence). Trimming cost V 4 bases and J 0 bases, with 12 bases left between them. This CDR3 contains 15 residues. The CDR3 region is CASSRTAQSTDTQYF. For the CDR3, the DNA is TGTGCCAGCAGCCGAACAGCGCAGAGCACAGATACGCAGTATTTT.

This clonotype was picked up a small number of times. The chain couples TRBV7-2 to TRBJ2-3; no clear D. The CDR3 extends over 17 amino acids. In germline, CDR1 is SGHTA, CDR2 FQGNSA. The ends were cut back, 6 bases at V and 1 base at J, with 20 bases in the middle. The CDR3 here is CASSLHPRAVGTDTQYF. CDR3 in DNA: TGTGCCAGCAGTCTCCACCCCCGGGCGGTGGGCACAGATACGCAGTATTTT.

This clonotype was observed a few times. This chain uses TRBV5-1 with TRBJ2-1; D may be TRBD1 or TRBD2 (5 bases each). Deletions cut 7 bases from V and 0 bases from J, with 14 bases between. CDR3 length: 15 amino acids. CDR1 is SGHRS, CDR2 YFSETQ, per germline. The CDR3 bases are TGCGCCAGCGGACCTGACAGCGGCTCCTACAATGAGCAGTTCTTC. Amino acids: CASGPDSGSYNEQFF.

The chain's CDR3 is CASSIKRLAGASEQFF. For the CDR3, the DNA is TGTGCCAGCAGCATCAAACGACTAGCGGGAGCGAGTGAGCAGTTCTTC. The chain has TRBV11-2 and TRBJ2-1, with TRBD2 identical over 12 bases. CDR3 length: 16 residues. After removal of 5 bases from V and 9 bases from J, the junction contained 11 bases not matched to a gene. Per the germline V gene, CDR1 is SGHAT and CDR2 is FQNNGV.

This clonotype was observed many times. This sequence joins TRBV6-2 or TRBV6-3 and TRBJ2-1, with no clear D. The germline V gene encodes CDR1 MNHEY and CDR2 SVGEGT. The V end lost 8 bases, the J end lost 4 bases, and 6 bases lay between the germline ends. The length of the CDR3 is 11 residues. CDR3: CASGLYNEQFF. CDR3 DNA sequence: TGTGCCAGCGGTCTGTACAATGAGCAGTTCTTC.

This chain links TRBV19 with TRBJ2-1; TRBD2 matches at 11 bases. This CDR3 has 16 amino acids. With 4 bases clipped from V and 1 base from J, the junction kept 3 bases outside the gene matches. CDR1 is LNHDA, CDR2 SQIVND, per germline (reference sequence). Here the CDR3 reads CASSTTSGISYNEQFF. DNA for the CDR3: TGTGCCAGTAGTACGACTAGCGGGATTTCCTACAATGAGCAGTTCTTC. Drawing the rest from reference TRBV19 and TRBJ2-1, the complete variable domain is DGGITQSPKYLFRKEGQNVTLSCEQNLNHDAMYWYRQDPGQGLRLIYYSQIVNDFQKGDIAEGYSVSREKKESFPLTVTSAQKNPTAFYLCASSTTSGISYNEQFFGPGTRLTVL.

Worth noting for this clonotype: Possible read error: a much larger clone is one base away. V gene TRBV12-5 combines with J gene TRBJ1-1; maybe TRBD1 (5 bases). The ends were cut back, 1 base at V and 6 bases at J, with 18 bases in the middle. Germline CDR1 LGHNT, CDR2 FRNRAP. This CDR3 has 16 residues. The CDR3 DNA reads as TGTGCTAGTGGTTTGGGGAGAGGGGCGAAGTCCGCTGAAGCTTTCTTT. It codes for CASGLGRGAKSAEAFF.

This clonotype was found many times. The chain carries TRBV2 and TRBJ2-7; maybe TRBD2 (6 bases). Trimming pared 8 bases from V and 4 bases from J, leaving 12 bases between. Germline-derived CDR1 and CDR2 are SNHLY and FYNNEI. This CDR3 region has 12 residues. The DNA for the CDR3 is TGTGCCAGCGGGGTTGGGGGGTACGAGCAGTACTTC. Amino acids: CASGVGGYEQYF. The whole variable domain, filled in from reference TRBV2 and TRBJ2-7, reads EPEVTQTPSHQVTQMGQEVILRCVPISNHLYFYWYRQILGQKVEFLVSFYNNEISEKSEIFDDQFSVERPDGSNFTLKIRSTKLEDSAMYFCASGVGGYEQYFGPGTRLTVT.

This clonotype has at least ten counts. CDR3 sequence reads: CASSPSQKAFF. DNA for the CDR3: TGTGCCAGCTCACCGAGCCAGAAAGCTTTCTTT. The J gene is TRBJ1-1, the V gene TRBV18; D not certain. V was trimmed by 3 bases and J by 9 bases, leaving 8 bases between them. The CDR3 is 11 amino acids. The germline V gene encodes CDR1 KGHSH and CDR2 LQKENI.

There are many counts of this clonotype. The chain is built from TRBV20-1 and TRBJ1-2; no firm D call. The CDR3 length is 11 residues. The V end lost 3 bases, the J end lost 4 bases, and 6 bases lay between the germline ends. Germline loops: CDR1 DFQATT, CDR2 SNEGSKA (reference sequence). This CDR3 reads CSASYSYGYTF. CDR3 bases: TGCAGTGCTAGCTACAGCTATGGCTACACCTTC.

The sample holds many counts of this clonotype. This chain joins TRBV12-3 or TRBV12-4 and TRBJ2-2; D remains unclear. Trimming took 3 bases from V and 4 from J, leaving 6 bases between them. The CDR3 has 13 amino acids. The CDR3, as DNA: TGTGCCAGCAGTTTTGATTTCACCGGGGAGCTGTTTTTT. Translating gives CASSFDFTGELFF.

This clonotype has a handful of counts. This rearrangement joins TRBV4-3 to TRBJ2-2; 7 nucleotides match TRBD2. The V segment lost 6 bases and the J segment 6 bases; nucleotides outside the gene matches: 13. The CDR3 contains 16 residues. Germline assignment: CDR1 LGHNA and CDR2 YSLEER. The CDR3 sequence: CASSLNGGSAAGELFF. CDR3 sequence (DNA): TGCGCCAGCAGTCTAAATGGCGGGAGTGCCGCCGGGGAGCTGTTTTTT.

J is TRBJ2-7 and V is TRBV20-1; 12 nucleotides match TRBD2. The CDR3 is 15 amino acids. V shed 0 bases, J shed 4 bases, and the junction held 4 bases outside the gene matches. Per the germline V gene, CDR1 is DFQATT and CDR2 is SNEGSKA (reference sequence). The CDR3 sequence is CSARDPLAGGYEQYF. In DNA form, the CDR3 reads TGCAGTGCTAGAGATCCGCTAGCGGGAGGGTACGAGCAGTACTTC.

This clonotype was seen ten or more times. The chain combines TRBV28 with TRBJ2-7; D is uncertain. CDR3 length: 12 amino acids. The germline gives CDR1 MDHEN, CDR2 SYDVKM. Trimming took off 8 bases at V and 6 bases at J, with 14 bases between the two ends. CDR3 region: CASSLEGREQYF. The CDR3 coding sequence is TGTGCCAGCTCTCTAGAAGGGCGCGAGCAGTACTTC.

This clonotype came up many times. This chain connects TRBV20-1 to TRBJ2-7, with TRBD1 as a possible D gene (5 bases). Germline V CDR1 and CDR2: DFQATT, SNEGSKA (reference sequence). V shed 7 bases and J shed 1 base, with 17 bases lying between them. This CDR3 spans 14 amino acids. CDR3 residues: CSGSPKPGSYEQYF. The CDR3 region has the DNA TGCAGTGGCTCCCCGAAACCAGGGTCCTACGAGCAGTACTTC.

The V gene is TRBV7-8, the J gene TRBJ2-1, with D perhaps TRBD1 (5 bases). This CDR3 has 15 residues. The V end lost 5 bases, the J end lost 0 bases, and 11 bases lay between the germline ends. Germline CDR1 is SGHVS and CDR2 is FQNEAQ. DNA for the CDR3: TGTGCCAGCAGCCCACAGGTTTTCTCCTACAATGAGCAGTTCTTC. The encoded protein is CASSPQVFSYNEQFF.

J is TRBJ1-1 and V is TRBV20-1; D gene ambiguous. The CDR3 loop spans 14 amino acids. Trimming left V 0 bases short and J 1 base short, with 9 bases between. Germline V gene data show CDR1 as DFQATT and CDR2 as SNEGSKA (reference sequence). The CDR3 DNA follows: TGCAGTGCTAGAGAGCCTAAACCGAACACTGAAGCTTTCTTT. Protein sequence: CSAREPKPNTEAFF.

This clonotype came up many times. The gene calls are TRBV5-6 and TRBJ2-1; TRBD1 matches 12 bases. In germline, CDR1 is SGHDT, CDR2 YYEEEE. CDR3 length: 18 amino acids. With V trimmed by 1 base and J by 8 bases, 13 bases remained unmatched. The CDR3 protein is CASSLSPGLGQGADEQFF. CDR3 bases: TGTGCCAGCAGCTTGTCACCCGGGTTGGGACAGGGGGCGGATGAGCAGTTCTTC.

This clonotype has only a few counts. V and J are TRBV28 and TRBJ2-1; possible D gene TRBD2, 7 bases. Germline V CDR1 and CDR2: MDHEN, SYDVKM. This CDR3 has 17 amino acids. Trimming removed 8 bases from V and 0 bases from J, with 20 bases in between. The CDR3 DNA sequence: TGTGCCAGCTGCCCTCCCGGGGGGCCGAGCTCCTACAATGAGCAGTTCTTC. It is translated as CASCPPGGPSSYNEQFF.

In this sample, this clonotype turned up many times. This chain connects TRBV6-2 or TRBV6-3 to TRBJ1-2; maybe TRBD1 (5 bases). The germline CDR1 and CDR2 sequences are MNHEY and SVGEGT. The CDR3 consists of 12 residues. V was shortened by 4 bases and J by 6 bases, with 9 bases between the two germline ends. CDR3 loop: CASSSWDDGYTF. The DNA for the CDR3 is TGTGCCAGCAGTTCATGGGACGATGGCTACACCTTC.

This clonotype has more than one count but fewer than ten. The chain couples TRBV10-1 to TRBJ2-7; D may match TRBD1 or TRBD2 (5 bases each). V dropped 2 bases and J dropped 3 bases, with 17 bases sitting between them. CDR3 size: 16 residues. From germline, CDR1 is WNHNN and CDR2 SYGVQD (reference sequence). The CDR3 nucleotides read TGCGCCAGCAGTGAGACCTGGCAGGGTGACTACTACGAGCAGTACTTC. Its protein product is CASSETWQGDYYEQYF.

In its sample, this clonotype was seen once. This sequence joins TRBV3-1 and TRBJ2-5, with 7 positions matching TRBD2. The germline V gene has CDR1 LGHDT and CDR2 YNNKEL (reference sequence). The CDR3 length is 15 residues. V was clipped by 10 bases and J by 5 bases; unmatched bases: 16. The CDR3 protein is CATSQGFQGGETQYF. CDR3 nucleotide sequence: TGTGCCACCTCCCAAGGTTTCCAGGGAGGGGAGACCCAGTACTTC.